This T cell receptor (beta chain) was retrieved from a study of T cell responses to AZD1222 COVID-19 vaccine. Study-wide results and caveats: Most donors were white British and more were female, and clonal diversity was possibly underestimated. Unmutated variant regions are reportedly targeted by nearly half of spike-specific TCRs. Spike-specific TCR depth and breadth grew after two AZD1222 doses.

Measured with immunoSEQ multiplex PCR; TCRdb has only the in-frame clones, and not every one. Seen here are over 130,000 clones, 91% observed once, and the top ten hold 7.5% to 9.5%. The CDR3 totals 17 residues. The V end was cut by 0 bases, the J end by 0 bases, with 12 bases between. Germline CDR1 reads WNHNN; CDR2 reads SYGVQD (reference sequence). The sample holds a few counts of this clone. Its target is not known. The clonotype was recovered from an adult who received the MenACWY meningococcal vaccine as a control. Sequences were derived from peripheral blood, sampled 28 days after the second dose of the MenACWY control vaccine. This sequence joins TRBV10-1 and TRBJ2-1, with D maybe TRBD2 (5 bases). CDR3 loop: CASSESARVGSYNEQFF. CDR3 bases: TGCGCCAGCAGTGAGTCGGCGCGGGTGGGCTCCTACAATGAGCAGTTCTTC.